These 21 T cell receptor beta chains originate from one sample sequenced in a study of early T cells in non-severe SARS-CoV-2 infection. TCRdb reprocessed the 5' RACE reads via MiXCR and lists one record per CDR3 protein. The profile shows about 70,000 distinct CDR3 sequences, 12% of them singletons. Sequences were obtained from whole blood. The receptors were sampled from an adult who was a healthcare worker with PCR-confirmed SARS-CoV-2 infection or an uninfected control (not recorded which).

This clonotype has a handful of counts. The rearrangement links TRBV5-1 to TRBJ2-1; 11 bases map to TRBD1. Germline V CDR1 and CDR2: SGHRS, YFSETQ. The CDR3 extends over 15 amino acids. Trimming removed 6 bases from V and 2 bases from J; junction bases left unmatched: 4. The DNA of the CDR3 is TGCGCCAGCACCCCGGGACAGGGGGCCTACAATGAGCAGTTCTTC. Its protein product is CASTPGQGAYNEQFF.

In its sample, this clonotype was seen a few times. The rearrangement links TRBV25-1 to TRBJ2-7; TRBD2 aligns across 10 bases. This CDR3 contains 14 residues. In germline, CDR1 is MGHDK, CDR2 SYGVNS. Trimming removed 6 bases from V and 4 bases from J; junction bases left unmatched: 6. This CDR3 reads CASRATSGYYEQYF. The CDR3 nucleotides read TGTGCCAGCAGAGCGACTAGCGGGTATTACGAGCAGTACTTC.

This clonotype was detected many times. The genes are TRBV28 and TRBJ2-1; D is unclear. Germline values: CDR1 MDHEN, CDR2 SYDVKM. The CDR3 spans 13 residues. Between the trimmed V and J ends, which lost 4 bases and 1 base, there was a span of 5 bases. DNA for the CDR3: TGTGCCAGCAGTTGGGGATCCTACAATGAGCAGTTCTTC. It yields the protein CASSWGSYNEQFF.

This clonotype has only a few counts. The chain joins TRBV10-3 to TRBJ1-6; D remains unclear. V was shortened by 3 bases and J by 6 bases, with 3 bases between the two germline ends. Germline V CDR1 and CDR2: ENHRY, SYGVKD. The CDR3 runs 12 residues. CDR3 amino acids: CAISDSNSPLHF. CDR3 sequence (DNA): TGTGCCATCAGTGATTCTAATTCACCCCTCCACTTT.

The J gene is TRBJ2-3, the V gene TRBV12-3 or TRBV12-4, with 10 nucleotides matching TRBD2. The CDR3 runs 17 residues. The ends lost 8 bases at V and 2 bases at J; junction bases unmatched: 13. The CDR3 loop reads CASRMGRGLAFTDTQYF. The DNA for the CDR3 is TGTGCCAGCCGAATGGGCCGGGGACTAGCGTTCACAGATACGCAGTATTTT.

This clonotype was counted many times. V and J are TRBV24-1 and TRBJ2-5; D is unresolved. The CDR3 covers 14 residues. The germline V gene has CDR1 KGHDR and CDR2 SFDVKD. Trimming removed 0 bases at V and 1 base at J, with 5 bases between. For the CDR3, the DNA is TGTGCCACCAGTGATTTGCATGGCCAAGAGACCCAGTACTTC. It codes for CATSDLHGQETQYF.

At least ten counts were recorded for this clonotype. The chain employs TRBV6-2 or TRBV6-3 and TRBJ2-1; 7 nucleotides match TRBD1. Trimming cost V 6 bases and J 8 bases; bases outside gene matches: 4. The CDR3 is made up of 12 amino acids. The germline V gene encodes CDR1 MNHEY and CDR2 SVGEGT. CDR3 loop: CASSYRGDEQFF. The CDR3, as DNA: TGTGCCAGCAGCTACAGGGGCGATGAGCAGTTCTTC.

Many counts were recorded for this clonotype. V gene TRBV7-2 combines with J gene TRBJ1-2; D uncertain. V was clipped by 5 bases and J by 6 bases, with 13 bases between them. The CDR3 is made up of 13 amino acids. Germline assignment: CDR1 SGHTA and CDR2 FQGNSA. The CDR3 region has the DNA TGTGCCAGCAGCCCGGTGGTCGACAATGGCTACACCTTC. It codes for CASSPVVDNGYTF.

This clonotype came up many times. The chain recombines TRBV7-6 with TRBJ1-4; D call uncertain. Germline CDR1 reads SGHVS; CDR2 reads FNYEAQ. The CDR3 sequence is 16 residues long. Trimming shortened V by 4 bases and J by 3 bases, and 15 bases separated the two germline ends. CDR3: CASSSPIAGANEKLFF. For the CDR3, the DNA is TGTGCCAGCAGCTCCCCAATTGCCGGAGCTAATGAAAAACTGTTTTTT.

The V and J genes are TRBV28 and TRBJ2-7; TRBD1 is a possible D gene (7 bases). Germline V gene sequence: CDR1 MDHEN, CDR2 SYDVKM. Trimming took off 3 bases at V and 3 bases at J, with 15 bases between the two ends. The CDR3 loop spans 15 amino acids. The CDR3: CASSFVAGGHYEQYF. In DNA form, the CDR3 reads TGTGCCAGCAGTTTTGTCGCAGGGGGGCACTACGAGCAGTACTTC.

V gene TRBV7-2 combines with J gene TRBJ2-5; D not certain. This CDR3 region has 15 residues. Trimming left V 3 bases short and J 1 base short, with 12 bases between. Germline assignment: CDR1 SGHTA and CDR2 FQGNSA. As DNA, the CDR3 is TGTGCCAGCAGCTTGGTGTTCCAAATCCAAGAGACCCAGTACTTC. Its translation is CASSLVFQIQETQYF.

This clonotype occurred a few times. The rearrangement uses TRBV5-5 and TRBJ2-7, with no clear D. Trimming left V 2 bases short and J 0 bases short, with 9 bases between. Germline V gives CDR1 SGHKS, CDR2 YYEKEE (reference sequence). This CDR3 has 14 residues. The DNA for the CDR3 is TGTGCCAGCAGCTTATTTCGGAGCTCCTACGAGCAGTACTTC. It yields the protein CASSLFRSSYEQYF.

This clonotype appeared many times. The chain employs TRBV20-1 and TRBJ2-1, with D perhaps matching TRBD2 (6 bases). The germline V gene has CDR1 DFQATT and CDR2 SNEGSKA (reference sequence). V was pared by 3 bases and J by 5 bases, with 23 bases between. The CDR3 sequence is 17 residues long. CDR3 DNA: TGCAGTGCTAGTAGTGGCCTCGCGGGGCACCTAGACAATGAGCAGTTCTTC. Amino acid sequence: CSASSGLAGHLDNEQFF.

This clonotype showed up many times. The gene calls are TRBV29-1 and TRBJ2-1; possible D gene TRBD2, 6 bases. The germline V gene has CDR1 SQVTM and CDR2 ANQGSEA. The CDR3 contains 14 residues. V lost 7 bases and J lost 1, with 14 bases in between. CDR3 sequence (DNA): TGCAGCGCCCCGCGGGGTGTTTCCTACAATGAGCAGTTCTTC. Encoded protein: CSAPRGVSYNEQFF.

V is TRBV12-3 or TRBV12-4 and J is TRBJ2-6; D uncertain. V was clipped by 6 bases and J by 4 bases, with 16 bases between them. The CDR3 is 16 residues long. The CDR3 sequence is CASRPSTILGANVLTF. CDR3 DNA sequence: TGTGCCAGCAGACCTTCAACGATCTTGGGGGCCAACGTCCTGACTTTC.

This clonotype has at least ten counts. This chain uses TRBV28 with TRBJ2-2, with 11 bases lining up with TRBD2. The V segment lost 8 bases and the J segment 5 bases; nucleotides outside the gene matches: 7. The CDR3 contains 15 residues. Germline V gene sequence: CDR1 MDHEN, CDR2 SYDVKM. As DNA, the CDR3 is TGTGCCAGCCATTATCTAGCGGGGGGTACCGGGGAGCTGTTTTTT. Translated: CASHYLAGGTGELFF.

This clonotype occurred many times. The chain employs TRBV5-6 and TRBJ2-1, with TRBD1 as a possible D gene (5 bases). This CDR3 has 15 residues. The V and J ends lost 0 bases and 0 bases respectively, with 7 bases between them. CDR1 is SGHDT and CDR2 is YYEEEE in the germline V gene. The CDR3 DNA follows: TGTGCCAGCAGCTTGGAGGGGTACTCCTACAATGAGCAGTTCTTC. Encoded protein: CASSLEGYSYNEQFF.

This clonotype appeared many times. CDR3: CSARAANSNQPQHF. CDR3 nucleotide sequence: TGCAGTGCTAGGGCAGCAAATAGCAATCAGCCCCAGCATTTT. This sequence joins TRBV20-1 and TRBJ1-5; D gene uncertain. From germline, CDR1 is DFQATT and CDR2 SNEGSKA (reference sequence). The CDR3 has 14 amino acids. V dropped 3 bases and J dropped 0 bases, with 9 bases sitting between them.

This clonotype showed up just a few times. The DNA of the CDR3 is TGTGCCACCAGCAGAGCAAAGCTGGAGACCCAGTACTTC. Encoded protein: CATSRAKLETQYF. The rearrangement links TRBV15 to TRBJ2-5; D is undetermined. The germline V gene has CDR1 LNHNV and CDR2 YYDKDF (reference sequence). The CDR3 sequence is 13 residues long. The ends were cut back, 1 base at V and 5 bases at J, with 8 bases in the middle.

This clonotype was recorded many times. V usage is TRBV11-2 and J usage is TRBJ1-1; D is unclear. CDR3 length: 14 amino acids. Germline-derived CDR1 and CDR2 are SGHAT and FQNNGV. With 8 bases removed from V and 1 base from J, the gap between germline ends came to 14 bases. The CDR3 loop is CASSVGRGNTEAFF. The CDR3 DNA sequence: TGTGCCAGCTCCGTTGGGCGAGGGAACACTGAAGCTTTCTTT.

This clonotype has a count of ten or more. The V call is TRBV29-1, the J call TRBJ1-1, with a possible D match to TRBD1 (5 bases). V was trimmed by 7 bases and J by 2 bases, leaving 11 bases between them. Looked up from germline, CDR1 is SQVTM and CDR2 is ANQGSEA. The CDR3 has 12 residues. CDR3 DNA: TGCAGCGGCTCCGGGACCAACACTGAAGCTTTCTTT. It translates to CSGSGTNTEAFF. Together with reference TRBV29-1 and TRBJ1-1, the CDR3 gives the full variable domain: SAVISQKPSRDICQRGTSLTIQCQVDSQVTMMFWYRQQPGQSLTLIATANQGSEATYESGFVIDKFPISRPNLTFSTLTVSNMSPEDSSIYLCSGSGTNTEAFFGQGTRLTVV.